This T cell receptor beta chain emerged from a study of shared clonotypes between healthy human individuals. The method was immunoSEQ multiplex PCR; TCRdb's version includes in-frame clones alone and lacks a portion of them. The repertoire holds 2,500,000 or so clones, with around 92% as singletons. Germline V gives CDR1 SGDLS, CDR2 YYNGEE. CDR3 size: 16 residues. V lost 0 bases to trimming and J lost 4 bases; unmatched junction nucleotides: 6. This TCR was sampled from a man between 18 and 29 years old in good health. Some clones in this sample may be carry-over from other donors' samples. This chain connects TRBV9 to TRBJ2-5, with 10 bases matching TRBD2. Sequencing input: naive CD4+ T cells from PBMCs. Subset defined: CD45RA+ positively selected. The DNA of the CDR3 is TGTGCCAGCAGCGTAGGTGCAGCGGGAGGGGGAGAGACCCAGTACTTC. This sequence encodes CASSVGAAGGGETQYF.